This T cell receptor (beta chain) derives from a study of blood T cell repertoires in COVID-19. Clones were read by immunoSEQ multiplex PCR, and TCRdb kept only the in-frame ones, dropping some. The sample lists 300,000 to 350,000 clones, roughly 90% occurring once. CDR3 length equals 16 residues. Germline V gene sequence: CDR1 LNHDA, CDR2 SQIVND (reference sequence). The V gene lost 9 bases and the J gene lost 4 bases, with 24 bases spanning the gap. The chain links TRBV19 to TRBJ1-2; maybe TRBD1 (5 bases). The sequenced sample was PBMCs or T cells enriched from blood (not recorded which). The TCR sequence derives from a woman between 18 and 29 years old who had recovered from COVID-19. In nucleotides, the CDR3 is TGTGCCAGCGAACCCCTTGGGAGGGGCTTTGGCTATGGCTACACCTTC. Translation gives CASEPLGRGFGYGYTF.